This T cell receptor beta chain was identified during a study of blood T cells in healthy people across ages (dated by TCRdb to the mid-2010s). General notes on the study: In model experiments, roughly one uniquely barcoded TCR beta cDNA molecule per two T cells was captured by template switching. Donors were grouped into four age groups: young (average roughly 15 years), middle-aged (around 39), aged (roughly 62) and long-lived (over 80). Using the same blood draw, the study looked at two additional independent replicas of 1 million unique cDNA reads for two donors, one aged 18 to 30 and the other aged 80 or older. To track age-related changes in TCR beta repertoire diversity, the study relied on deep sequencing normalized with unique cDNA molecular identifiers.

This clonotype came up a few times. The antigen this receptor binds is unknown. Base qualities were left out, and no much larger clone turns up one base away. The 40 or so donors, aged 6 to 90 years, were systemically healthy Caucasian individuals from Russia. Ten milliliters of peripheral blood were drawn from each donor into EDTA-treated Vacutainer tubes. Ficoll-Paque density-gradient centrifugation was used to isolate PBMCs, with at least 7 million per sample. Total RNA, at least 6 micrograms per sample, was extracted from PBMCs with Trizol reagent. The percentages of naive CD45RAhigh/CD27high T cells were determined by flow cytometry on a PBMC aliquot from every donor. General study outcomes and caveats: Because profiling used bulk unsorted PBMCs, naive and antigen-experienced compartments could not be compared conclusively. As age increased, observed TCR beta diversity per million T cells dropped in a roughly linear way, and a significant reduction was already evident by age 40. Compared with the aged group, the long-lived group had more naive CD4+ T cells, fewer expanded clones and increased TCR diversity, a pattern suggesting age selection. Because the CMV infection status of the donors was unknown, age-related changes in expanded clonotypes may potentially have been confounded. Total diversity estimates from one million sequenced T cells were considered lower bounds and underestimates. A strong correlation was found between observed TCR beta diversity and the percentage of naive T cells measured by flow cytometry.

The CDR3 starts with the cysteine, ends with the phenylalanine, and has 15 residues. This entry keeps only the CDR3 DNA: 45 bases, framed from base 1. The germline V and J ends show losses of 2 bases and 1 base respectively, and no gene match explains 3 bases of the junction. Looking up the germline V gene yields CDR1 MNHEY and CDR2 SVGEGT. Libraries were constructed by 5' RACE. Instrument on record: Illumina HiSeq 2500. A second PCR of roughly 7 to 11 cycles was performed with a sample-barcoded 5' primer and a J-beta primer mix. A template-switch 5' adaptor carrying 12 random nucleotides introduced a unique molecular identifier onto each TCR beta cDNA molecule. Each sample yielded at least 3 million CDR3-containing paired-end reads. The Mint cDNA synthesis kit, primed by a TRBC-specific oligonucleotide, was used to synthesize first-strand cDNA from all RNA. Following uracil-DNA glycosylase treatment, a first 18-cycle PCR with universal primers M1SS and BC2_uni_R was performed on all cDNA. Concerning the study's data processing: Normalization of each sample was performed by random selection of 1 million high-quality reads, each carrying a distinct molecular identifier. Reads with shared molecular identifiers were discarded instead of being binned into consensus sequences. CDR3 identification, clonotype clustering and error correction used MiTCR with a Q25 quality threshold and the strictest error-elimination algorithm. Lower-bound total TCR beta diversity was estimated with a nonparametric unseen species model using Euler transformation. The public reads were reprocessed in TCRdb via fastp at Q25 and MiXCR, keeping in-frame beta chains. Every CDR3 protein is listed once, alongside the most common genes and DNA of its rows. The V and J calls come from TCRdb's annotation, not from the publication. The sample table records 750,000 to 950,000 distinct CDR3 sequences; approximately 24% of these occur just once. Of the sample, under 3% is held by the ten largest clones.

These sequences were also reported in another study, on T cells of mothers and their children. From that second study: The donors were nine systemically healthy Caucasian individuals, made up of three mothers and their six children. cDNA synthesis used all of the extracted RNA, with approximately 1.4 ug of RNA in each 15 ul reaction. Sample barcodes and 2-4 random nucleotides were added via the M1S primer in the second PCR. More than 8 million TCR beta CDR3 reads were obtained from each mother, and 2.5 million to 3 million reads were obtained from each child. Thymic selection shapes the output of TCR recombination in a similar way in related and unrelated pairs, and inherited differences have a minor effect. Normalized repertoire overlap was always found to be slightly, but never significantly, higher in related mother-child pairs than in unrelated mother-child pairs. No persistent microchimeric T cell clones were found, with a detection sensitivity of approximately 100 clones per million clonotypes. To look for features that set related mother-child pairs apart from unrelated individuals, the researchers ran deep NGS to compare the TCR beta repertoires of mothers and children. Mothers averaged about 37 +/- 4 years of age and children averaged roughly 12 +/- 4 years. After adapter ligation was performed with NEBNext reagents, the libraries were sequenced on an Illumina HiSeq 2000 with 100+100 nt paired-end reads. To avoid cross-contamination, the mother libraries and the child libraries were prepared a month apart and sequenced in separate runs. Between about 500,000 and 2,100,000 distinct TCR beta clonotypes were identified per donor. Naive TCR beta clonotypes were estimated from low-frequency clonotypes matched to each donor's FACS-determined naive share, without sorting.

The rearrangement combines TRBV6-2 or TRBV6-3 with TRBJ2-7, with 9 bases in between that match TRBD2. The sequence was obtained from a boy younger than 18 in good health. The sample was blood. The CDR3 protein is CASSYGLAGSYEQYF. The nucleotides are TGTGCCAGCAGTTACGGGCTAGCGGGGTCCTACGAGCAGTACTTC.